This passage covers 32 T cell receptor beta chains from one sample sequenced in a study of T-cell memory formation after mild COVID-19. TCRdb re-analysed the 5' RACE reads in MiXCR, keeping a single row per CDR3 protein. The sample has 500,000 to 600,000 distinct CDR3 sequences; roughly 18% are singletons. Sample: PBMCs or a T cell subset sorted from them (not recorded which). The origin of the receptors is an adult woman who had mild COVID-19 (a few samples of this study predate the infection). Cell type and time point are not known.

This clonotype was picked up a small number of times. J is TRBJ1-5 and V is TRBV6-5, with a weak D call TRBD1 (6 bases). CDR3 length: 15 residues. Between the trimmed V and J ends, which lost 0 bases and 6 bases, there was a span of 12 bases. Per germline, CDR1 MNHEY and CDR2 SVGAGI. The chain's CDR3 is CASSYSFRGTQPQHF. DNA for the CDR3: TGTGCCAGCAGTTACTCGTTCAGGGGCACTCAGCCCCAGCATTTT.

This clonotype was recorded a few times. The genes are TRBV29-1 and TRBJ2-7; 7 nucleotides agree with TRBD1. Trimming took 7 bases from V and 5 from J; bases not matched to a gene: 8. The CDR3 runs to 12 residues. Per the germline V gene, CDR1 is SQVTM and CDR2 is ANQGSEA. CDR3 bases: TGCAGCGCCACCGACAGGGTCCACGAGCAGTACTTC. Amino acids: CSATDRVHEQYF.

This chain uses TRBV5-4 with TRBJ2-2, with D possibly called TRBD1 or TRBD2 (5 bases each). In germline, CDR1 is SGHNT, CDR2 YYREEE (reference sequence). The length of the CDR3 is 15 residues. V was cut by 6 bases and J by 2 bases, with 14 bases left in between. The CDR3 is CASNTGDLNTGELFF. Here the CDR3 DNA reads TGTGCCAGCAATACTGGGGACCTCAACACCGGGGAGCTGTTTTTT.

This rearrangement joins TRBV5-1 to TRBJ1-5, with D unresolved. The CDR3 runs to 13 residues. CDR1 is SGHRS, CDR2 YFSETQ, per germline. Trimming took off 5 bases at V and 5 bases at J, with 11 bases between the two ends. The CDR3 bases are TGCGCCAGCAGACTTGCGAGGGATCAGCCCCAGCATTTT. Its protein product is CASRLARDQPQHF.

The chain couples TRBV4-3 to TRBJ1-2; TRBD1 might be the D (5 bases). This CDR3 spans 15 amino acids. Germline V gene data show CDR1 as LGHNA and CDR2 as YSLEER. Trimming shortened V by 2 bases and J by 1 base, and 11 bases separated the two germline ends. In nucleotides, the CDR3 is TGCGCCAGCAGCCAATCCCAGGGAAATAACTATGGCTACACCTTC. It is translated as CASSQSQGNNYGYTF.

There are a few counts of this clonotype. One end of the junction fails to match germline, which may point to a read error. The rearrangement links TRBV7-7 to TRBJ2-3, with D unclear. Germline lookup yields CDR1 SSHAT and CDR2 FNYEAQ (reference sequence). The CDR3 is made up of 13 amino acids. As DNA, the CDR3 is TGTGCTAGCAGTCCCCTTGGACCAGATACGCAGTATTTT. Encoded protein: CASSPLGPDTQYF.

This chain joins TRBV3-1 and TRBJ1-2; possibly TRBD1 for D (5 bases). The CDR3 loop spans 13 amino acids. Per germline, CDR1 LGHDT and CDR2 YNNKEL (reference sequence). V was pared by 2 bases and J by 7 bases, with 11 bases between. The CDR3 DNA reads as TGTGCCAGCAGCCAAAACCAGGGCAGTGGCTACACCTTC. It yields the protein CASSQNQGSGYTF. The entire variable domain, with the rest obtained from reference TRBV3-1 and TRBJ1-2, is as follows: DTAVSQTPKYLVTQMGNDKSIKCEQNLGHDTMYWYKQDSKKFLKIMFSYNNKELIINETVPNRFSPKSPDKAHLNLHINSLELGDSAVYFCASSQNQGSGYTFGSGTRLTVV.

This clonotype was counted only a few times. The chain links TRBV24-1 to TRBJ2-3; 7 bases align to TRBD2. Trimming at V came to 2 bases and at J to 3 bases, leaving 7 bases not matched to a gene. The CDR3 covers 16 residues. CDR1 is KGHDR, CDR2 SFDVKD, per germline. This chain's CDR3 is CATSDSRGRGTDTQYF. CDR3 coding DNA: TGTGCCACCAGTGATTCGAGAGGGAGGGGAACAGATACGCAGTATTTT.

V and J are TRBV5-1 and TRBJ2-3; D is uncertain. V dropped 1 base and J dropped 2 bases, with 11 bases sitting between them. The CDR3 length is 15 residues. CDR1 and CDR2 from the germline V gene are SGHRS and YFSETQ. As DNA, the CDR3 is TGCGCCAGCAGCTTGCAGGATTCGACCACAGATACGCAGTATTTT. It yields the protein CASSLQDSTTDTQYF.

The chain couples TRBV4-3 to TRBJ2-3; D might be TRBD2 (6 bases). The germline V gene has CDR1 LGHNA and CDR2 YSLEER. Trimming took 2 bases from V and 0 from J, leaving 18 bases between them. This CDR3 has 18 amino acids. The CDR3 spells CASSQWSLASPSTDTQYF. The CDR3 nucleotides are TGCGCCAGCAGCCAATGGTCGCTAGCGTCTCCTAGCACAGATACGCAGTATTTT.

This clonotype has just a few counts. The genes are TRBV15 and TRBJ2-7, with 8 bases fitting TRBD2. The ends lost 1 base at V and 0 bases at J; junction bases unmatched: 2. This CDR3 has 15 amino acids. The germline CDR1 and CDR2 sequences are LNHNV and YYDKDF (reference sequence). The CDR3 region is CATSRAREGSYEQYF. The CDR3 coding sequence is TGTGCCACCAGCAGAGCCCGGGAGGGCTCCTACGAGCAGTACTTC.

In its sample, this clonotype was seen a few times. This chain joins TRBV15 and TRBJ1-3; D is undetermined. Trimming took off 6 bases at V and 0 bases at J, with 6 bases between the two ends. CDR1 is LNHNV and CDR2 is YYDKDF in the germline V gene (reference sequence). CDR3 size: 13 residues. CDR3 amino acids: CATRVHSGNTIYF. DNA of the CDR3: TGTGCCACCAGGGTACACTCTGGAAACACCATATATTTT.

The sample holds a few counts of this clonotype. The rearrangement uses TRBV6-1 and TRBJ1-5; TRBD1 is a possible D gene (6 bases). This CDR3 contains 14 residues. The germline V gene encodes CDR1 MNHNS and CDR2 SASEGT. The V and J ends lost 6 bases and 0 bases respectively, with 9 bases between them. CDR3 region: CASRDSYSNQPQHF. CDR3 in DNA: TGTGCCAGCAGGGACAGTTATAGCAATCAGCCCCAGCATTTT.

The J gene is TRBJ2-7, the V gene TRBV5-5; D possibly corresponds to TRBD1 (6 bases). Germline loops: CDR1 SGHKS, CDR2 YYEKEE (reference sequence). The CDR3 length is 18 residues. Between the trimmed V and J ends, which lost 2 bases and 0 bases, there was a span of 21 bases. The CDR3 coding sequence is TGTGCCAGCAGCTTTGGGGGCCGGTGGGCCTATACCTCCTACGAGCAGTACTTC. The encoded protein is CASSFGGRWAYTSYEQYF.

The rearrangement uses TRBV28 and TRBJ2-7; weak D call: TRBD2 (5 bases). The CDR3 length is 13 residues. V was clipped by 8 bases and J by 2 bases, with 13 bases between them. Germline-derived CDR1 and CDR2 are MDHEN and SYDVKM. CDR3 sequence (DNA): TGTGCCAGCCGGGGTAATTGGGCCTACGAGCAGTACTTC. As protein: CASRGNWAYEQYF.

This CDR3 reads CASSEMTGSNGYTF. CDR3 DNA sequence: TGCGCCAGCAGTGAGATGACAGGGTCTAATGGCTACACCTTC. V gene TRBV10-1 combines with J gene TRBJ1-2, with 7 bases lining up with TRBD1. CDR1 and CDR2 from the germline V gene are WNHNN and SYGVQD (reference sequence). The CDR3 totals 14 residues. V lost 2 bases and J lost 6; bases outside the gene matches: 6.

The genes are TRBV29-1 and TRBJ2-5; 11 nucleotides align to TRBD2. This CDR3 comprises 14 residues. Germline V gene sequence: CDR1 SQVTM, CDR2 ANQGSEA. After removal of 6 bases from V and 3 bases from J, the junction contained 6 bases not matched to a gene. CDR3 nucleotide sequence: TGCAGCGTAGAAAAGACTAGCGGGGAAGAGACCCAGTACTTC. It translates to CSVEKTSGEETQYF.

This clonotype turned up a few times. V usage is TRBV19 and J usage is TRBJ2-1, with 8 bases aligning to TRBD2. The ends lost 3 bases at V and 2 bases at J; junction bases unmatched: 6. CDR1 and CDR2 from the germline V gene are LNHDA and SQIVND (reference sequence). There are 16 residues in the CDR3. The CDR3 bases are TGTGCCAGTAGTATTACCGCGGGAGGCCCCTACAATGAGCAGTTCTTC. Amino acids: CASSITAGGPYNEQFF. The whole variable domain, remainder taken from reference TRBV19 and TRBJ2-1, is DGGITQSPKYLFRKEGQNVTLSCEQNLNHDAMYWYRQDPGQGLRLIYYSQIVNDFQKGDIAEGYSVSREKKESFPLTVTSAQKNPTAFYLCASSITAGGPYNEQFFGPGTRLTVL.

The CDR3 DNA reads as TGTGCCAGCAGCTTACACAGGCAAGAGACCCAGTACTTC. Its translation: CASSLHRQETQYF. J is TRBJ2-5 and V is TRBV7-2; TRBD1 might be the D (5 bases). The germline V gene encodes CDR1 SGHTA and CDR2 FQGNSA. Trimming took 2 bases from V and 2 from J, leaving 6 bases between them. The CDR3 spans 13 residues.

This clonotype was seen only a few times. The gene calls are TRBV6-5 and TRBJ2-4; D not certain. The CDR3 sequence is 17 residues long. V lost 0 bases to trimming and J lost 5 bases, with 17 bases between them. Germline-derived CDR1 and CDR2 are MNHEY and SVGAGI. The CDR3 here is CASSYSIEAPNQNIQYF. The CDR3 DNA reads TGTGCCAGCAGTTACTCGATTGAGGCCCCGAACCAAAACATTCAGTACTTC.

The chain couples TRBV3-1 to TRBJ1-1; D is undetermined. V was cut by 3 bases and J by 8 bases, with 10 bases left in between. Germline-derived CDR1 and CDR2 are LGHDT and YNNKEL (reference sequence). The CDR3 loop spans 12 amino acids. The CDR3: CASSQINKEAFF. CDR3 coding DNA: TGTGCCAGCAGCCAGATAAACAAGGAAGCTTTCTTT. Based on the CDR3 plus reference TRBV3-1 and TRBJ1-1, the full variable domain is DTAVSQTPKYLVTQMGNDKSIKCEQNLGHDTMYWYKQDSKKFLKIMFSYNNKELIINETVPNRFSPKSPDKAHLNLHINSLELGDSAVYFCASSQINKEAFFGQGTRLTVV.

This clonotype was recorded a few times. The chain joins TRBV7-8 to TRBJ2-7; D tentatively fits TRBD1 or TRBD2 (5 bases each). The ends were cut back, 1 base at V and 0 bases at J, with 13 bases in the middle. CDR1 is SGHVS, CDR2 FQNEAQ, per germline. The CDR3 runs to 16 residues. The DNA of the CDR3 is TGTGCCAGCAGCTTAGGGGACCCCCCTTCCTCCTACGAGCAGTACTTC. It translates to CASSLGDPPSSYEQYF.

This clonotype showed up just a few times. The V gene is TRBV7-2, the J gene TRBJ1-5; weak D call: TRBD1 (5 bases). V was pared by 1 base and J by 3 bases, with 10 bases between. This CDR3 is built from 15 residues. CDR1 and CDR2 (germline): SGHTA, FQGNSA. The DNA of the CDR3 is TGTGCCAGCAGCTTAGAACGGGGGGTCAATCAGCCCCAGCATTTT. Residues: CASSLERGVNQPQHF.

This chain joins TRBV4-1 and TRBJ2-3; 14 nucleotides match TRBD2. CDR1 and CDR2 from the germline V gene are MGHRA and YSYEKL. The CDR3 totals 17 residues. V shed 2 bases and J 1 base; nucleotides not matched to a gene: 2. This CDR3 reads CASSQRGLAGGTDTQYF. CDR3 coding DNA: TGCGCCAGCAGCCAACGGGGACTAGCGGGGGGCACAGATACGCAGTATTTT.

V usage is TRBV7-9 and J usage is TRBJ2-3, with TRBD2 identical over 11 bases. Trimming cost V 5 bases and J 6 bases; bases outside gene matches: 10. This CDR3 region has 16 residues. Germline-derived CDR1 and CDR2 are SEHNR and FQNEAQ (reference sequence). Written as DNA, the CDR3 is TGTGCCAGCAGCCCTCGACTAGCGGGATGGTCCGATACGCAGTATTTT. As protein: CASSPRLAGWSDTQYF.

The CDR3 region is CASSQSLPGYEQFF. For the CDR3, the DNA is TGCGCCAGCAGTCAATCACTCCCGGGTTATGAGCAGTTCTTC. The chain employs TRBV23-1 and TRBJ2-1; no firm D call. TRBV23-1 is classed as an ORF, of uncertain function. The CDR3 totals 14 residues. V dropped 0 bases and J dropped 8 bases, with 11 bases sitting between them.

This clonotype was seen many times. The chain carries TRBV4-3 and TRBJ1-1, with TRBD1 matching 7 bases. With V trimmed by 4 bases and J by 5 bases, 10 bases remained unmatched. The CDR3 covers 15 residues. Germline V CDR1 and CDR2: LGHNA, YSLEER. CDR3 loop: CASSRETGIQTEAFF. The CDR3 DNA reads TGCGCCAGCAGCCGGGAGACAGGGATACAAACTGAAGCTTTCTTT.

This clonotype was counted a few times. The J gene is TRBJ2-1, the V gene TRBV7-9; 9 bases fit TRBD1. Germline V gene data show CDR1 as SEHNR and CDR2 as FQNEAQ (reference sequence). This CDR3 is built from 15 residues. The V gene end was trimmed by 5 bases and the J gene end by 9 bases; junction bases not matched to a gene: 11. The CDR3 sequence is CASSPTGTGTVEQFF. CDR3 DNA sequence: TGTGCCAGCAGCCCCACCGGGACAGGGACTGTTGAGCAGTTCTTC.

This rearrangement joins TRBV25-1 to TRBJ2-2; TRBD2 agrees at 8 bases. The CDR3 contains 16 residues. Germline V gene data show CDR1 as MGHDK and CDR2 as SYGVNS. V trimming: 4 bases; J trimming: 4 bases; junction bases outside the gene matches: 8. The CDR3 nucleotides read TGTGCCAGCAGTGGAGGGTTAGCGGGGTTCACCGGGGAGCTGTTTTTT. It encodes CASSGGLAGFTGELFF.

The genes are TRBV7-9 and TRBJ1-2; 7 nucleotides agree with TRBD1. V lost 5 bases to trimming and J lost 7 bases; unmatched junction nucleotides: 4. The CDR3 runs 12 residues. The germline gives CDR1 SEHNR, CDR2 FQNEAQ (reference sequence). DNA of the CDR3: TGTGCCAGCAGCCGTGACAGGGCTGGCTACACCTTC. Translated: CASSRDRAGYTF.

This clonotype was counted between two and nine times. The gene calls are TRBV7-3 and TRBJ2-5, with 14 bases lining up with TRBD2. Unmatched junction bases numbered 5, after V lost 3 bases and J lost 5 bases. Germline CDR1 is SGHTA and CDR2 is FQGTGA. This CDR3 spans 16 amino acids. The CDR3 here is CASSFGLAGGGETQYF. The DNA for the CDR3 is TGTGCCAGCAGCTTCGGACTAGCGGGGGGCGGGGAGACCCAGTACTTC. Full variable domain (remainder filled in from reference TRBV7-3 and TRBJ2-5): GAGVSQTPSNKVTEKGKYVELRCDPISGHTALYWYRQSLGQGPEFLIYFQGTGAADDSGLPNDRFFAVRPEGSVSTLKIQRTERGDSAVYLCASSFGLAGGGETQYFGPGTRLLVL.

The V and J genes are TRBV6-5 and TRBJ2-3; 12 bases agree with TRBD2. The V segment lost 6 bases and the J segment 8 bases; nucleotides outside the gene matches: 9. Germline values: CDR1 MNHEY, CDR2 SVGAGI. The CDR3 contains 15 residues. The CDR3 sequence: CASSLAGGYTGTQYF. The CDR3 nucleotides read TGTGCCAGCAGCCTAGCGGGAGGGTACACGGGTACGCAGTATTTT.